A single sample is the source of the 26 T cell receptor beta chains below, sequenced in a study. TCRdb reanalysed the RT-PCR reads using MiXCR and keeps one entry per CDR3 protein. This sample carries about 680,000 distinct CDR3 sequences, 11% to 15% of them seen once, and the ten largest clones take roughly 3.9%. The sequenced sample was memory CD4+ T cells from blood. The receptors derive from a female donor in good health, serving as a healthy control.

The chain has TRBV10-3 and TRBJ2-7; 8 bases are a match to TRBD1. After removal of 6 bases from V and 6 bases from J, the junction contained 4 bases not matched to a gene. CDR1 is ENHRY, CDR2 SYGVKD, per germline. This CDR3 contains 12 residues. DNA of the CDR3: TGTGCCATCAGCCTCGACAGGGGCGAGCAGTACTTC. Translating it yields CAISLDRGEQYF.

This clonotype was detected ten times or more. A junction boundary mismatches the germline segment, possibly from a read error. V is TRBV4-3 and J is TRBJ2-1; a possible D gene is TRBD2 (6 bases). This CDR3 is built from 18 residues. CDR1 and CDR2 from the germline V gene are LGHNA and YSLEER. CDR3: CASTQEVLATSYRNEQFF. The CDR3 bases are TGCGCCAGCACCCAAGAAGTACTAGCTACGTCTTACAGAAATGAGCAGTTCTTC.

This clonotype was detected a few times. The chain recombines TRBV6-5 with TRBJ2-2; possibly TRBD2 for D (6 bases). The CDR3 is 15 residues long. V dropped 5 bases and J dropped 1 base, with 11 bases sitting between them. Per the germline V gene, CDR1 is MNHEY and CDR2 is SVGAGI. In nucleotides, the CDR3 is TGTGCCAGCAGTCCGGACTACCTGAACACCGGGGAGCTGTTTTTT. It specifies CASSPDYLNTGELFF.

The chain combines TRBV7-9 with TRBJ1-4; D perhaps matches TRBD1 (6 bases). The ends were cut back, 4 bases at V and 7 bases at J, with 13 bases in the middle. Germline V gene lookup returns CDR1 SEHNR and CDR2 FQNEAQ (reference sequence). This CDR3 is 14 amino acids long. CDR3 coding DNA: TGTGCCAGCAGCTCTGCGGGGGCGGGTGAAAAACTGTTTTTT. Protein sequence: CASSSAGAGEKLFF.

The chain has TRBV7-9 and TRBJ2-1; D is unclear. V lost 5 bases and J 4 bases, leaving 12 bases between the germline ends. CDR1 is SEHNR, CDR2 FQNEAQ, per germline (reference sequence). This CDR3 region has 14 residues. In DNA, the CDR3 is TGTGCCAGCAGCCAGGCTGGTTTTTACAATGAGCAGTTCTTC. Its translation: CASSQAGFYNEQFF.

The rearrangement joins TRBV12-3 or TRBV12-4 to TRBJ1-1; TRBD1 might be the D (6 bases). The CDR3 has 14 residues. Between the trimmed V and J ends, which lost 4 bases and 3 bases, there was a span of 12 bases. CDR3 in amino acids: CASSSQGWDTEAFF. For the CDR3, the DNA is TGTGCCAGCAGTTCACAGGGATGGGACACTGAAGCTTTCTTT.

This clonotype was picked up a small number of times. This sequence joins TRBV5-1 and TRBJ1-2, with 10 bases lining up with TRBD1. This CDR3 has 16 amino acids. J lost 0 bases, V lost 4 bases, and 6 bases had no gene match. Germline assignment: CDR1 SGHRS and CDR2 YFSETQ. The CDR3 sequence is CASSQGQGGSNYGYTF. The CDR3, as DNA: TGCGCCAGCAGCCAAGGACAGGGGGGGTCTAACTATGGCTACACCTTC.

This clonotype was seen more than once but under ten times. This chain connects TRBV28 to TRBJ1-1; the D is unclear. CDR3 length: 14 residues. The germline V gene encodes CDR1 MDHEN and CDR2 SYDVKM. Deletions cut 4 bases from V and 3 bases from J, with 12 bases between. The CDR3 region is CASSSRTSYTEAFF. CDR3 sequence (DNA): TGTGCCAGCAGTTCACGGACCAGCTACACTGAAGCTTTCTTT.

This clonotype showed up just a few times. The chain joins TRBV7-2 to TRBJ2-6; D gene ambiguous. This CDR3 is built from 17 residues. The V gene's germline CDR1 is SGHTA and CDR2 FQGNSA. The V end was cut by 0 bases, the J end by 2 bases, with 11 bases between. CDR3 sequence reads: CASSLAVRQAGANVLTF. The CDR3 region has the DNA TGTGCCAGCAGCTTAGCGGTTCGGCAGGCTGGGGCCAACGTCCTGACTTTC. The whole variable domain, remainder taken from reference TRBV7-2 and TRBJ2-6, is GAGVSQSPSNKVTEKGKDVELRCDPISGHTALYWYRQSLGQGLEFLIYFQGNSAPDKSGLPSDRFSAERTGGSVSTLTIQRTQQEDSAVYLCASSLAVRQAGANVLTFGAGSRLTVL.

There are a few counts of this clonotype. The gene calls are TRBV7-3 and TRBJ2-7; 9 bases match TRBD2. The CDR3 spans 15 residues. Trimming cost V 2 bases and J 2 bases; bases outside gene matches: 4. CDR1 SGHTA and CDR2 FQGTGA come from the germline V gene. The CDR3 loop is CASSLDSGGTYEQYV. The CDR3 DNA is TGTGCCAGCAGCTTAGATAGCGGGGGAACCTACGAGCAGTACGTC.

This clonotype turned up a few times. The chain is built from TRBV6-2 or TRBV6-3 and TRBJ2-2, with D perhaps matching TRBD1 (6 bases). V lost 6 bases to trimming and J lost 5 bases, with 16 bases between them. Germline loops: CDR1 MNHEY, CDR2 SVGEGT. The CDR3 covers 15 residues. CDR3 sequence reads: CASRAPGQGTGELFF. In nucleotides, the CDR3 is TGTGCCAGCAGAGCCCCGGGACAAGGGACCGGGGAGCTGTTTTTT.

This clonotype was detected many times. The CDR3 spells CSARGTGDGYTF. The CDR3, as DNA: TGCAGTGCTAGGGGGACAGGGGATGGCTACACCTTC. The chain links TRBV20-1 to TRBJ1-2; 10 nucleotides match TRBD1. The length of the CDR3 is 12 residues. V gave up 3 bases and J gave up 6 bases; unmatched junction bases: 1. Germline CDR1 DFQATT, CDR2 SNEGSKA (reference sequence).

J is TRBJ2-1 and V is TRBV9; TRBD2 matches at 12 bases. CDR1 is SGDLS and CDR2 is YYNGEE in the germline V gene. The CDR3 is made up of 20 amino acids. The V gene end was trimmed by 5 bases and the J gene end by 1 base; junction bases not matched to a gene: 16. The CDR3 bases are TGTGCCAGCAGTCGAAAACCCGGGACTAGCGGGCCGCTATCCTACAATGAGCAGTTCTTC. It specifies CASSRKPGTSGPLSYNEQFF.

V and J are TRBV20-1 and TRBJ2-2, with TRBD1 matching over 8 bases. This CDR3 spans 14 amino acids. J lost 7 bases, V lost 4 bases, and 8 bases had no gene match. Germline-derived CDR1 and CDR2 are DFQATT and SNEGSKA (reference sequence). The chain's CDR3 is CSANIRGRSGELFF. The CDR3 DNA sequence: TGCAGTGCTAACATCAGGGGGCGAAGCGGGGAGCTGTTTTTT.

The gene calls are TRBV20-1 and TRBJ2-1; 12 nucleotides match TRBD2. The V segment lost 5 bases and the J segment 7 bases; nucleotides outside the gene matches: 6. Germline V gene data show CDR1 as DFQATT and CDR2 as SNEGSKA (reference sequence). CDR3 size: 14 residues. For the CDR3, the DNA is TGCAGTGCTCCTAGCGGGAGGGCGAGGAATGAGCAGTTCTTC. It encodes CSAPSGRARNEQFF.

This clonotype was observed a few times. V and J are TRBV28 and TRBJ1-6; TRBD1 aligns across 7 bases. Germline values: CDR1 MDHEN, CDR2 SYDVKM. J gave up 8 bases and V 5 bases, and 3 bases lay outside the gene matches. This CDR3 has 13 amino acids. CDR3 amino acids: CASSEDRDSPLHF. In DNA, the CDR3 is TGTGCCAGCAGTGAAGACAGGGATTCACCCCTCCACTTT.

This clonotype has ten or more counts. The chain joins TRBV7-7 to TRBJ2-2; 8 positions agree with TRBD2. There are 16 residues in the CDR3. CDR1 and CDR2 from the germline V gene are SSHAT and FNYEAQ (reference sequence). The trim removed 2 bases at V and 3 bases at J, leaving 5 bases unmatched. This CDR3 is CASSLRGGLDTGELFF. CDR3 nucleotide sequence: TGTGCCAGCAGCTTACGCGGGGGGCTAGACACCGGGGAGCTGTTTTTT.

This chain uses TRBV3-1 with TRBJ1-5; D call uncertain. Germline V lookup: CDR1 LGHDT, CDR2 YNNKEL (reference sequence). The CDR3 is 14 amino acids. Between the trimmed V and J ends, which lost 4 bases and 5 bases, there was a span of 12 bases. The CDR3 spells CASSLSSFDQPQHF. In DNA, the CDR3 is TGTGCCAGCAGCCTAAGTTCATTTGATCAGCCCCAGCATTTT.

The gene calls are TRBV7-9 and TRBJ2-1; 11 bases fit TRBD2. CDR1 is SEHNR, CDR2 FQNEAQ, per germline (reference sequence). V shed 3 bases, J shed 8 bases, and the junction held 6 bases outside the gene matches. CDR3 length: 15 amino acids. DNA for the CDR3: TGTGCCAGCAGCTTTCTACAACTAGCGGGGGATGAGCAGTTCTTC. Its translation: CASSFLQLAGDEQFF.

A few counts support this clonotype. V gene TRBV25-1 combines with J gene TRBJ2-5; the match to TRBD2 covers 10 bases. J lost 5 bases, V lost 3 bases, and 3 bases had no gene match. The CDR3 consists of 14 residues. Looked up from germline, CDR1 is MGHDK and CDR2 is SYGVNS. The CDR3: CASSESLAGETQYF. The DNA for the CDR3 is TGTGCCAGCAGTGAGTCACTAGCGGGGGAGACCCAGTACTTC.

The chain carries TRBV20-1 and TRBJ1-1; 8 bases are shared with TRBD1. The CDR3 spans 15 residues. V gave up 4 bases and J gave up 4 bases; unmatched junction bases: 11. Germline assignment: CDR1 DFQATT and CDR2 SNEGSKA (reference sequence). CDR3 in amino acids: CSATAGGGGVTEAFF. CDR3 DNA sequence: TGCAGTGCTACCGCAGGGGGCGGTGGGGTCACTGAAGCTTTCTTT.

The chain employs TRBV12-3 or TRBV12-4 and TRBJ2-1; TRBD2 matches at 9 bases. This CDR3 is built from 16 residues. J was trimmed by 2 bases and V by 3 bases; bases with no gene match: 5. The CDR3 loop is CASSFLSGGPYNEQFF. CDR3 nucleotide sequence: TGTGCCAGCAGTTTCCTTAGCGGGGGACCCTACAATGAGCAGTTCTTC.

The gene calls are TRBV2 and TRBJ2-3; D is unresolved. The CDR3 runs 15 residues. Germline CDR1 reads SNHLY; CDR2 reads FYNNEI. The germline V and J ends were trimmed by 4 bases and 0 bases, with 11 bases remaining between them. The CDR3 nucleotides read TGTGCCAGCAGTGGGATAACGGATAGCACAGATACGCAGTATTTT. Amino acids: CASSGITDSTDTQYF. The whole variable domain, remainder taken from reference TRBV2 and TRBJ2-3, is EPEVTQTPSHQVTQMGQEVILRCVPISNHLYFYWYRQILGQKVEFLVSFYNNEISEKSEIFDDQFSVERPDGSNFTLKIRSTKLEDSAMYFCASSGITDSTDTQYFGPGTRLTVL.

This chain uses TRBV28 with TRBJ1-2; D remains unclear. The CDR3 has 14 amino acids. The ends were cut back, 3 bases at V and 8 bases at J, with 16 bases in the middle. From germline, CDR1 is MDHEN and CDR2 SYDVKM. The DNA for the CDR3 is TGTGCCAGCAGTTTCCCGGACGTCGGCGGCGGCTACACCTTC. Its translation is CASSFPDVGGGYTF.

The chain combines TRBV20-1 with TRBJ2-3, with a possible D match to TRBD2 (6 bases). CDR1 and CDR2 (germline): DFQATT, SNEGSKA (reference sequence). Trimming took 0 bases from V and 0 from J, leaving 7 bases between them. The CDR3 covers 14 residues. For the CDR3, the DNA is TGCAGTGCTAGAGAGCTAGCGAGCACAGATACGCAGTATTTT. Amino acids: CSARELASTDTQYF.

The rearrangement uses TRBV24-1 and TRBJ2-1; 9 positions match TRBD1. With 0 bases clipped from V and 8 bases from J, the junction kept 7 bases outside the gene matches. Looked up from germline, CDR1 is KGHDR and CDR2 is SFDVKD. The CDR3 loop spans 16 amino acids. This CDR3 is CATSDLPDRGLDEQFF. For the CDR3, the DNA is TGTGCCACCAGTGATTTGCCGGACAGGGGTCTCGATGAGCAGTTCTTC.